This entry lists 7 T cell receptor beta chains sequenced from one sample in a study of control samples from healthy donors and cancer patients. Some clones are missing from TCRdb's copy, which holds only in-frame ones; the method was immunoSEQ multiplex PCR. The sample consists of about 150,000 clones, 93% of them appearing once. The sequenced sample was blood. Receptors were obtained from a man aged 50 or older in good health.

The chain is built from TRBV28 and TRBJ1-2; no definite D call. V was clipped by 5 bases and J by 4 bases, with 20 bases between them. The CDR3 has 16 residues. Per germline, CDR1 MDHEN and CDR2 SYDVKM. The CDR3 loop is CASSPRTSRRGYGYTF. The CDR3 DNA reads as TGTGCCAGCAGTCCCCGGACCTCTAGGCGCGGCTATGGCTACACCTTC.

The J gene is TRBJ1-5, the V gene TRBV27; D gene ambiguous. The CDR3 sequence is 12 residues long. Trimming cost V 8 bases and J 4 bases, with 9 bases left between them. CDR1 is MNHEY, CDR2 SMNVEV, per germline (reference sequence). The CDR3 sequence: CASRLGNQPQHF. The CDR3 coding sequence is TGTGCCAGCCGCCTAGGGAATCAGCCCCAGCATTTT.

This chain connects TRBV9 to TRBJ1-4; D gene unclear. The V gene lost 0 bases and the J gene lost 0 bases, with 9 bases spanning the gap. The CDR3 length is 16 residues. Germline CDR1 SGDLS, CDR2 YYNGEE. CDR3 coding DNA: TGTGCCAGCAGCGTAGGTGGCGGAGCAACTAATGAAAAACTGTTTTTT. The encoded protein is CASSVGGGATNEKLFF. Full variable domain (rest looked up from reference TRBV9 and TRBJ1-4): DSGVTQTPKHLITATGQRVTLRCSPRSGDLSVYWYQQSLDQGLQFLIQYYNGEERAKGNILERFSAQQFPDLHSELNLSSLELGDSALYFCASSVGGGATNEKLFFGSGTQLSVL.

V gene TRBV3-1 (or the pseudogene TRBV3-2) combines with J gene TRBJ1-6; D may be TRBD1 (6 bases). The CDR3 extends over 16 amino acids. V was trimmed by 4 bases and J by 7 bases, leaving 17 bases between them. Germline V gene lookup returns CDR1 LGHDT and CDR2 YNNKEL (reference sequence). Here the CDR3 DNA reads TGTGCCAGCAGCCCTCAGGGGACTACGAGGAATTCACCCCTCCACTTT. As protein: CASSPQGTTRNSPLHF.

The chain employs TRBV25-1 and TRBJ2-1; 8 bases are a match to TRBD2. Germline trimming cut 8 bases from V and 4 bases from J; bases unmatched to any gene: 10. CDR1 is MGHDK and CDR2 is SYGVNS in the germline V gene. This CDR3 contains 15 residues. The CDR3 protein is CASSRGGGQYNEQFF. CDR3 nucleotides: TGTGCCAGCTCCCGGGGGGGTGGTCAGTACAATGAGCAGTTCTTC.

The chain combines TRBV24-1 with TRBJ2-1, with D possibly matching TRBD1 (7 bases). The CDR3 is 16 amino acids. Trimming left V 3 bases short and J 2 bases short, with 13 bases between. Germline V gives CDR1 KGHDR, CDR2 SFDVKD. CDR3 residues: CATSDVRGAAYNEQFF. The CDR3 nucleotides are TGTGCCACCAGTGATGTCAGGGGGGCCGCCTACAATGAGCAGTTCTTC.

CDR3 in DNA: TGTGCCAGCAGCCAAGAACAGGGCGGTAATTCACCCCTCCACTTT. Translated: CASSQEQGGNSPLHF. J is TRBJ1-6 and V is TRBV14; weak D call: TRBD1 (6 bases). Trimming shortened V by 0 bases and J by 6 bases, and 9 bases separated the two germline ends. Looked up from germline, CDR1 is SGHDN and CDR2 is FVKESK. The CDR3 extends over 15 amino acids.